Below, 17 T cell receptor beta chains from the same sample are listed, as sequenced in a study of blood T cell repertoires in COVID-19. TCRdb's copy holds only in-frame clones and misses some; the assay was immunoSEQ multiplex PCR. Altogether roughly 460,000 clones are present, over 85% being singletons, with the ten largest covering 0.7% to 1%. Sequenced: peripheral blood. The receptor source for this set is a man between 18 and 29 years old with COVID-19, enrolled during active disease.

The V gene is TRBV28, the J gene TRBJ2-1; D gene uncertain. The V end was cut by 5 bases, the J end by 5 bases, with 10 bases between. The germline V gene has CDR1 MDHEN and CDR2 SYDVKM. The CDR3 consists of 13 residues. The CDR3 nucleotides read TGTGCCAGCAGTCCGCTGGAGAACAATGAGCAGTTCTTC. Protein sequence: CASSPLENNEQFF.

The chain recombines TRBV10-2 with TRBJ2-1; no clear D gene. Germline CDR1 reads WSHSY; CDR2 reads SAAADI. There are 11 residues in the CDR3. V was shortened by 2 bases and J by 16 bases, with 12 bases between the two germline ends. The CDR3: CASSESLLFFF. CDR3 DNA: TGCGCCAGCAGTGAGAGCCTTCTTTTCTTCTTC.

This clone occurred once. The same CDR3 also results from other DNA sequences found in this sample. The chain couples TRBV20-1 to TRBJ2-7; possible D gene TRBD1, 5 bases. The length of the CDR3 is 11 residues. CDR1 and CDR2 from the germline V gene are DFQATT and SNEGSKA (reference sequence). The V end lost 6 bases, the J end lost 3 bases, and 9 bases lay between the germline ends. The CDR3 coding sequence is TGCAGTGCCCCAAGGGGCTACGAGCAGTACTTC. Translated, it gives CSAPRGYEQYF.

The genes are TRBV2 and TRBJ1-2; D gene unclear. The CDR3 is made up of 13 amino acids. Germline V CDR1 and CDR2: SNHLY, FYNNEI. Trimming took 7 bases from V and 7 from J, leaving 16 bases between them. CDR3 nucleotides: TGTGCCAGCAACGCGGATCTGCCCCGTGGCTACACCTTC. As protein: CASNADLPRGYTF.

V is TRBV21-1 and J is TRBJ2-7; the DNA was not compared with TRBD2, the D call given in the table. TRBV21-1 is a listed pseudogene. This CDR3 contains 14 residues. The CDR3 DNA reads TGTGCCAGCAGCAAGGGGGAGGGCGCCTACGAGCAGTACTTC. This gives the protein CASSKGEGAYEQYF.

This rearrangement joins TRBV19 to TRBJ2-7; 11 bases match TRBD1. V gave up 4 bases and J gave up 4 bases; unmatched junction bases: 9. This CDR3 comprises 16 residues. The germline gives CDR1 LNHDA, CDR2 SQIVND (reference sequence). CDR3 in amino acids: CASSTPGTGGSYEQYF. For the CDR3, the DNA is TGTGCCAGTAGTACCCCCGGGACAGGGGGTTCGTACGAGCAGTACTTC. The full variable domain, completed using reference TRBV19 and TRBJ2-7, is DGGITQSPKYLFRKEGQNVTLSCEQNLNHDAMYWYRQDPGQGLRLIYYSQIVNDFQKGDIAEGYSVSREKKESFPLTVTSAQKNPTAFYLCASSTPGTGGSYEQYFGPGTRLTVT.

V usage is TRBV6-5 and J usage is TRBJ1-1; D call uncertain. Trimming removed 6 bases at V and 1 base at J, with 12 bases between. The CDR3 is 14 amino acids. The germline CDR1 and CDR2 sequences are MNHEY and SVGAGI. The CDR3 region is CASSGYDWNTEAFF. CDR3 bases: TGTGCCAGCAGCGGCTACGACTGGAACACTGAAGCTTTCTTT.

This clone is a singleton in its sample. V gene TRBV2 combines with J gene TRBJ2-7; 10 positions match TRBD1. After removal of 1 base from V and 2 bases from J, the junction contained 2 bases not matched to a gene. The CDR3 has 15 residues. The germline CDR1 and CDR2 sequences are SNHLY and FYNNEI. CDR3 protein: CASSEDGTGAYEQYF. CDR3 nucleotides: TGTGCCAGCAGTGAAGATGGGACAGGGGCCTACGAGCAGTACTTC.

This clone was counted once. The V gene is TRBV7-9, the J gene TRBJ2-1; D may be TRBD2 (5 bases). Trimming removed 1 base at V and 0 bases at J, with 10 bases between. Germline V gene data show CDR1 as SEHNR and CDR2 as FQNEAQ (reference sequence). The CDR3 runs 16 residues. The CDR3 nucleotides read TGTGCCAGCAGCTTAGTTCGGGGTCTCTCCTACAATGAGCAGTTCTTC. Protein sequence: CASSLVRGLSYNEQFF.

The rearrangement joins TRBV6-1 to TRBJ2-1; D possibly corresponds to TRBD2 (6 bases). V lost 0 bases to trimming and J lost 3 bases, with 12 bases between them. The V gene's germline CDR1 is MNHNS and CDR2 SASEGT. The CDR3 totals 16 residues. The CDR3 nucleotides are TGTGCCAGCAGTGAAGCGGGGGGTATCGTCTACAATGAGCAGTTCTTC. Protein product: CASSEAGGIVYNEQFF.

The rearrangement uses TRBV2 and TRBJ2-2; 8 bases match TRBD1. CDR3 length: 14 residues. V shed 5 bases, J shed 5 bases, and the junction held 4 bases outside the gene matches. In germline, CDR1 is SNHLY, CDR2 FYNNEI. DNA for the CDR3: TGTGCCAGCAGTAGTCGGACAGGGACCGGGGAGCTGTTTTTT. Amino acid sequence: CASSSRTGTGELFF. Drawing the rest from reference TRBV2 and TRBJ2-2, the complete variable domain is EPEVTQTPSHQVTQMGQEVILRCVPISNHLYFYWYRQILGQKVEFLVSFYNNEISEKSEIFDDQFSVERPDGSNFTLKIRSTKLEDSAMYFCASSSRTGTGELFFGEGSRLTVL.

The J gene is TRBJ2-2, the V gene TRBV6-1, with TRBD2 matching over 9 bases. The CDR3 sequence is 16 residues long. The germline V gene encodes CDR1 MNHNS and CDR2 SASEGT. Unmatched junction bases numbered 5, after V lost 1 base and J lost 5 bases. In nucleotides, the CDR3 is TGTGCCAGCAGTGAAGGACTAGCGGCCCGAACCGGGGAGCTGTTTTTT. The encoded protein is CASSEGLAARTGELFF.

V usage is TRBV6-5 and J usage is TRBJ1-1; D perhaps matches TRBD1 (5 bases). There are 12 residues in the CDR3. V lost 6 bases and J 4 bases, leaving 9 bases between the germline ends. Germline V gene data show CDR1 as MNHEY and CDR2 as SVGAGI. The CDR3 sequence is CASSSGGTEAFF. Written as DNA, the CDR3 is TGTGCCAGCAGCTCGGGGGGCACTGAAGCTTTCTTT.

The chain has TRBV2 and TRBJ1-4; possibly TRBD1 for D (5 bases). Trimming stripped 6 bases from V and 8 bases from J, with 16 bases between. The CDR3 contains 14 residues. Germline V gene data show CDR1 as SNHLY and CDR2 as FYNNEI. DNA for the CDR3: TGTGCCAGCAGGGCGACACCGCGGGGGGAAAAACTGTTTTTT. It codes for CASRATPRGEKLFF.

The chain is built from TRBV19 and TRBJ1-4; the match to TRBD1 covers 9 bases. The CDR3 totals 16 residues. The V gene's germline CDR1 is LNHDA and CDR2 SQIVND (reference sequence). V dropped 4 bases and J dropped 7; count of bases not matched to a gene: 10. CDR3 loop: CASSTVRQGVVEKLFF. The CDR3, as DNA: TGTGCCAGTAGTACCGTACGACAGGGGGTGGTTGAAAAACTGTTTTTT.

This CDR3 reads CASSLGSTSDTQYF. The CDR3 DNA sequence: TGCGCCAGCAGCTTGGGCAGTACGTCAGATACGCAGTATTTT. The genes are TRBV5-1 and TRBJ2-3; D is ambiguous. The germline V gene has CDR1 SGHRS and CDR2 YFSETQ. The CDR3 length is 14 residues. V was trimmed by 0 bases and J by 4 bases, leaving 9 bases between them.

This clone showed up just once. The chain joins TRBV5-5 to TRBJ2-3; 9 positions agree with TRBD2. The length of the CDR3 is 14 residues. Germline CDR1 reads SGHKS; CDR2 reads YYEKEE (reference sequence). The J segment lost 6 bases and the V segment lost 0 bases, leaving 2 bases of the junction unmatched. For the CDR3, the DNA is TGTGCCAGCAGCTTGGCTAGCGGGGCGGATACGCAGTATTTT. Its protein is CASSLASGADTQYF.